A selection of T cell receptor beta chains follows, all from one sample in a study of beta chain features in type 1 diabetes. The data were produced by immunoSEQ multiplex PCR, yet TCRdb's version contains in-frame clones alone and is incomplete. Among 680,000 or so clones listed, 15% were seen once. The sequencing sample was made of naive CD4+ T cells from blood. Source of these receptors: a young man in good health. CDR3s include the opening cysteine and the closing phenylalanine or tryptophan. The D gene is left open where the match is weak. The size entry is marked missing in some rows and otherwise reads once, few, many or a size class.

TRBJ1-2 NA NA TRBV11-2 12 TGTGCCAGCAGCCCCGGGGGACGCGGCTACACCTTC CASSPGGRGYTF
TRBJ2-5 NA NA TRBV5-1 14 TGCGCCAGCAGAAGGCTAGATTTTCAAGAGACCCAGTACTTC CASRRLDFQETQYF
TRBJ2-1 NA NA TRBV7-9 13 TGTGCCAGCAGCTTAGGGCAGAACAATGAGCAGTTCTTC CASSLGQNNEQFF
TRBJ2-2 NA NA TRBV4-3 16 TGCGCCAGCAGCCAATGGGGAACAGGGAGAACCGGGGAGCTGTTTTTT CASSQWGTGRTGELFF
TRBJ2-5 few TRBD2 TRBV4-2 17 TGTGCCAGCAGCCAAGGAGCTAGCGGGGGGCCTCAAGAGACCCAGTACTTC CASSQGASGGPQETQYF
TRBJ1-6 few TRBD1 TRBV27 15 TGTGCCAGCAGTCCTTTAGGACTGACAGGGTCACCCCTCCACTTT CASSPLGLTGSPLHF
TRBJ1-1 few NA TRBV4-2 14 TGTGCCAGCAGCGACCGACGGGAGAACACTGAAGCTTTCTTT CASSDRRENTEAFF
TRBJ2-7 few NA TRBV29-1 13 TGCAGCGTTGGGACAGCGAGCTCCTACGAGCAGTACTTC CSVGTASSYEQYF
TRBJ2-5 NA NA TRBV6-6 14 TGTGCCAGCAGTTACTCGACTCACCAAGAGACCCAGTACTTC CASSYSTHQETQYF
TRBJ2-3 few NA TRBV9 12 TGTGCCAGCAGCCTCCACACAGATACGCAGTATTTT CASSLHTDTQYF
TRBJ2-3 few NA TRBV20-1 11 TGCAGTGCTAGCCCCACAGATACGCAGTATTTT CSASPTDTQYF
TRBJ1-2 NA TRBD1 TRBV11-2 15 TGTGCCAGCAGCTTAGATTCAGGGGGAGATCGTGGCTACACCTTC CASSLDSGGDRGYTF
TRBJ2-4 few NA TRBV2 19 TGTGCCAGCAGCCCCGTGGGAACCCGGGACCCATCGGCCAAAAACATTCAGTACTTC CASSPVGTRDPSAKNIQYF
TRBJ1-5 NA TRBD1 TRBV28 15 TGTGCCAGCAGTGTCAGGACAGGGTTGAATCAGCCCCAGCATTTT CASSVRTGLNQPQHF
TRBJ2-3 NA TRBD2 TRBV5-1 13 TGCGCCAGCAGCTTGGCGGGACTATCCACTAGGTATTTT CASSLAGLSTRYF
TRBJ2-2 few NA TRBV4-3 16 TGCGCCAGCAGCCAAGGCGATGGGCAGAACACCGGGGAGCTGTTTTTT CASSQGDGQNTGELFF
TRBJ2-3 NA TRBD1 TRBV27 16 TGTGCCAGCAGCTCTCGACTGGGACAGGGATCAGATACGCAGTATTTT CASSSRLGQGSDTQYF
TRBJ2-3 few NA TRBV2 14 TGTGCCAGCATTGGTTACTCTAGCACAGATACGCAGTATTTT CASIGYSSTDTQYF
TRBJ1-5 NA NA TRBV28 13 TGTGCCAGCAGTAGGAGGGGTAATCAGCCCCAGCATTTT CASSRRGNQPQHF
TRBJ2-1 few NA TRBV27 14 TGTGCCAGCACTTCATGGACAGCTATGGATGAGCAGTTCTTC CASTSWTAMDEQFF
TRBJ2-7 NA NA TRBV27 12 TGTGCCAGCACTAGCACGTCTTACGAGCAGTACTTC CASTSTSYEQYF
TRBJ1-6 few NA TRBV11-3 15 TGTGCCAGCAGCACTCAGCAGGGCGAGAATTCACCCCTCCACTTT CASSTQQGENSPLHF
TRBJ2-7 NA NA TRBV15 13 TGTGCCACCAGCAGACAGGGTCTCTACGAGCAGTACTTC CATSRQGLYEQYF
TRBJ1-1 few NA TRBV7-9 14 TGTGCCAGCACCTTAAGGGAGGGGAACACTGAAGCTTTCTTT CASTLREGNTEAFF
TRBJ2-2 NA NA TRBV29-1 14 TGCAGCGTTGTGGGGGTCTGGGACACCGGGGAGCTGTTTTTT CSVVGVWDTGELFF
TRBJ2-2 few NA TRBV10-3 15 TGTGCCATCAGAAGAACGGGACTGAACACCGGGGAGCTGTTTTTT CAIRRTGLNTGELFF
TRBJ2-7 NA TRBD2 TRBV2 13 TGTGCCAGCAGTGCGGGGGGATTCGGCGAGCAGTACTTC CASSAGGFGEQYF
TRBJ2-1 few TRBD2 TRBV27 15 TGTGCCAGCAAGCGCCGCGGGAGGGCCTACAATGAGCAGTTCTTC CASKRRGRAYNEQFF
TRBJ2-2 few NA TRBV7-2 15 TGTGCCAGCAGCTTATTCGGAACCAACACCGGGGAGCTGTTTTTT CASSLFGTNTGELFF
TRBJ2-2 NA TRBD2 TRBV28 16 TGTGCCAGCAGTCCCGGGACTAGGCCCACGACCGGGGAGCTGTTTTTT CASSPGTRPTTGELFF
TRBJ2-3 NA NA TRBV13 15 TGTGCCAGCAGCTTAAGGGGGGGCGGCACAGATACGCAGTATTTT CASSLRGGGTDTQYF
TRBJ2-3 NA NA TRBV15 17 TGTGCCACCAGCAGAGGCCGACTCACTAAAGACACAGATACGCAGTATTTT CATSRGRLTKDTDTQYF
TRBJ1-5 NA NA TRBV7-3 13 TGTGCCAGCAGCTACGGTAGCAATCAGCCCCAGCATTTT CASSYGSNQPQHF
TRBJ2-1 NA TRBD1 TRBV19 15 TGTGCCAGTAGTATTCCGGGACAGCGCCCCAATGAGCAGTTCTTC CASSIPGQRPNEQFF
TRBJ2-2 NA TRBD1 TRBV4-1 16 TGCGCCAGCAGCCGCACCGGGACAGTGAACACCGGGGAGCTGTTTTTT CASSRTGTVNTGELFF
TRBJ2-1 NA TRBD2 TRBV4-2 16 TGTGCCAGCAGCCATACCGCCGGGACTAGCTACAATGAGCAGTTCTTC CASSHTAGTSYNEQFF
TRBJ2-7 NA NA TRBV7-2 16 TGTGCCAGCAGCACACACAGGGTTTCCTACTCCTACGAGCAGTACTTC CASSTHRVSYSYEQYF
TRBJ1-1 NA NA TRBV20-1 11 TGCAGTGGCAGCAGGAACACTGAAGCTTTCTTT CSGSRNTEAFF
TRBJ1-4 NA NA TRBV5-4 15 TGTGCCAGCAGCTTGGACTTAGCAACTAATGAAAAACTGTTTTTT CASSLDLATNEKLFF
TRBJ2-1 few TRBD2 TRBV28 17 TGTGCCAGCAGTTTATCCCTACTAGCGGGGGCCCACAATGAGCAGTTCTTC CASSLSLLAGAHNEQFF
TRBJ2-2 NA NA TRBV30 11 TGTGCCTGGAGTGATCCCGGGGAGCTGTTTTTT CAWSDPGELFF
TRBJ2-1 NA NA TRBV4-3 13 TGCGCCAGCAGCCCGCCGCTAGCATATGAGCAGTTCTTC CASSPPLAYEQFF
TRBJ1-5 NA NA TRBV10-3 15 TGTGCCATCAGTCCTGGGACGGTTAGCAATCAGCCCCAGCATTTT CAISPGTVSNQPQHF
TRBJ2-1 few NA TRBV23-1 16 TGCGCCAGCAGTCAATTCGGAAGCACCAGCGTTTTTGAGCAGTTCTTC CASSQFGSTSVFEQFF
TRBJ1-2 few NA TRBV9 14 TGTGCCAGCAGCGTAGACCAGTTTAGCTATGGCTACACCTTC CASSVDQFSYGYTF
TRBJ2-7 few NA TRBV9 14 TGTGCCAGCAGCGTAGGAGGGGCCTACTACGAGCAGTACTTC CASSVGGAYYEQYF
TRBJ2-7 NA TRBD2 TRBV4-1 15 TGCGCCAGCAGCCAAGCCTGGACTAGCTCCTACGAGCAGTACTTC CASSQAWTSSYEQYF
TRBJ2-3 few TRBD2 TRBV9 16 TGTGCCAGCAGCGTAGGTAGAGGGGAGGGATACGATACGCAGTATTTT CASSVGRGEGYDTQYF
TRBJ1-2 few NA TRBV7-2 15 TGTGCCAGCAGCTTAGAGGGGGGGCGCAGCTATGGCTACACCTTC CASSLEGGRSYGYTF
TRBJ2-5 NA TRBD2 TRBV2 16 TGTGCCAGCAGTGCAGGGACTAGCGGGGGCCAAGAGACCCAGTACTTC CASSAGTSGGQETQYF
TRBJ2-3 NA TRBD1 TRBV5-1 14 TGCGCAGCAAGACAGGGGACGTCCACAGATACGCAGTATTTT CAARQGTSTDTQYF